The present TCR beta chain was sequenced within a study of cytomegalovirus exposure and HLA in healthy donors. Germline loops: CDR1 SGHTA, CDR2 FQGNSA. The CDR3 extends over 13 amino acids. V dropped 5 bases and J dropped 2 bases, with 9 bases sitting between them. This clone was detected only a few times. The PCR was carried out with 60 Vbeta primers and 13 Jbeta primers. The repertoire was sequenced with immunoSEQ multiplex PCR; TCRdb's copy has only in-frame clones and lacks some. The sample records 190,000 or so clones, over 80% being singletons. This clonotype was obtained from a middle-aged man in good health and CMV-seronegative. Sequencing used PBMCs. J is TRBJ1-2 and V is TRBV7-2; D gene uncertain. The CDR3 loop is CASSQVPNYGYTF. CDR3 nucleotide sequence: TGTGCCAGCAGCCAGGTCCCCAACTATGGCTACACCTTC.